One sample yielded the 10 T cell receptor beta chains listed below, sequenced in a study of cytomegalovirus exposure and HLA in healthy donors. Primers included in the PCR were 60 Vbeta and 13 Jbeta primers. Sequenced by immunoSEQ multiplex PCR; TCRdb stores in-frame clones only, minus some. Among 150,000 or so clones listed, more than 70% were seen once. The sequenced sample was PBMCs. The receptors derive from a male donor in good health and CMV-seropositive.

Remarks on this clone: One end of the junction is discordant with germline, which a read error may explain. The chain links TRBV7-9 to TRBJ1-4; weak D call: TRBD1 (5 bases). In germline, CDR1 is SEHNR, CDR2 FQNEAQ (reference sequence). This CDR3 has 15 residues. CDR3 DNA sequence: TGTTCCAGCAGCCCCTGGGGAGGGGAGGGCGAAAAACTGTTTTTT. Translated, it gives CSSSPWGGEGEKLFF.

This rearrangement joins TRBV9 to TRBJ2-2, with TRBD2 identical over 7 bases. The CDR3 loop spans 16 amino acids. Trimming took 0 bases from V and 6 from J; bases not matched to a gene: 8. Germline CDR1 and CDR2: SGDLS and YYNGEE. The CDR3 reads CASSVVAGVLSGELFF. CDR3 DNA sequence: TGTGCCAGCAGCGTAGTGGCGGGAGTCCTATCCGGGGAGCTGTTTTTT. Together with reference TRBV9 and TRBJ2-2, the CDR3 gives the full variable domain: DSGVTQTPKHLITATGQRVTLRCSPRSGDLSVYWYQQSLDQGLQFLIQYYNGEERAKGNILERFSAQQFPDLHSELNLSSLELGDSALYFCASSVVAGVLSGELFFGEGSRLTVL.

The chain employs TRBV4-3 and TRBJ1-2; the D gene is possibly TRBD1 (6 bases). Trimming shortened V by 2 bases and J by 5 bases, and 15 bases separated the two germline ends. The germline CDR1 and CDR2 sequences are LGHNA and YSLEER. The CDR3 is made up of 15 amino acids. The CDR3 sequence: CASSQHGQPAYGYTF. As DNA, the CDR3 is TGCGCCAGCAGCCAACATGGACAGCCCGCGTATGGCTACACCTTC.

The CDR3 loop is CASTRQPPGQYF. The DNA for the CDR3 is TGTGCCAGCACCAGACAGCCTCCGGGGCAGTACTTC. The chain joins TRBV2 to TRBJ2-7; possible D gene TRBD1, 5 bases. This CDR3 has 12 amino acids. CDR1 and CDR2 (germline): SNHLY, FYNNEI. V lost 7 bases, J lost 9 bases, and 16 bases lay in between.

This clone has a handful of counts. The rearrangement links TRBV4-3 to TRBJ2-2; 10 nucleotides agree with TRBD2. Germline-derived CDR1 and CDR2 are LGHNA and YSLEER. CDR3 size: 19 residues. The V segment lost 4 bases and the J segment 5 bases; nucleotides outside the gene matches: 16. The CDR3 loop reads CASSLRGSGRTLGTGELFF. The CDR3 nucleotides are TGCGCCAGCAGCCTGCGGGGTAGCGGGAGGACCCTAGGGACCGGGGAGCTGTTTTTT.

A single count supports this clone. The chain has TRBV6-6 and TRBJ1-1, with D maybe TRBD1 (5 bases). V was shortened by 2 bases and J by 4 bases, with 11 bases between the two germline ends. This CDR3 is built from 14 residues. Per the germline V gene, CDR1 is MNHNY and CDR2 is SVGAGI (reference sequence). This CDR3 reads CASSYGVGGTEAFF. The CDR3 nucleotides read TGTGCCAGCAGTTACGGTGTCGGGGGCACTGAAGCTTTCTTT.

This chain connects TRBV13 to TRBJ2-6; 14 bases map to TRBD2. The junction had 12 bases not matched to a gene; V was cut back by 4 bases and J by 4 bases. The germline CDR1 and CDR2 sequences are PRHDT and FYEKMQ (reference sequence). This CDR3 is built from 20 residues. In nucleotides, the CDR3 is TGTGCCAGCAGCTCCCCGACTAGCGGGAGGGCCTCTTCCGGGGCCAACGTCCTGACTTTC. Its protein is CASSSPTSGRASSGANVLTF.

This chain joins TRBV5-1 and TRBJ1-2; TRBD1 aligns across 7 bases. V lost 0 bases and J lost 6; bases outside the gene matches: 2. The CDR3 runs to 13 residues. Per the germline V gene, CDR1 is SGHRS and CDR2 is YFSETQ. The CDR3 coding sequence is TGCGCCAGCAGCTTGGTCGACAGGGATGGCTACACCTTC. This codes for CASSLVDRDGYTF.

This clone was detected once. V usage is TRBV6-5 and J usage is TRBJ1-5; D is ambiguous. V was clipped by 2 bases and J by 5 bases, with 7 bases between them. CDR1 and CDR2 (germline): MNHEY, SVGAGI. The CDR3 length is 13 residues. The CDR3 DNA reads TGTGCCAGCAGTTACGGTCGCGATCAGCCCCAGCATTTT. This codes for CASSYGRDQPQHF.

The chain uses TRBV18 and TRBJ2-3, with D possibly matching TRBD2 (6 bases). CDR3 length equals 15 residues. V was clipped by 3 bases and J by 0 bases, with 10 bases between them. Germline lookup yields CDR1 KGHSH and CDR2 LQKENI. CDR3 sequence (DNA): TGTGCCAGCTCACCGGGCGGGGTGAGCACAGATACGCAGTATTTT. Translating it yields CASSPGGVSTDTQYF.